This TCR beta chain was sequenced in a study of T cell responses to AZD1222 COVID-19 vaccine. As concerns this clone: Its antigen remains unknown.

Measured with immunoSEQ multiplex PCR; TCRdb has only the in-frame clones, and not every one. Of more than 100,000 clones listed, about 92% are singletons. Study-wide points: Donors were largely white British and mainly female; clonal diversity was possibly underestimated. The peak T cell response came first, and repertoires were sampled only after it. Nearly half of spike-specific TCRs reportedly target variant regions that are unmutated in the B.1.351 and B.1.1.7 variants.

Trimming removed 5 bases from V and 0 bases from J, with 13 bases in between. Per the germline V gene, CDR1 is LGHNT and CDR2 is FRNRAP. This CDR3 has 15 residues. This receptor was taken from an adult in good health. The material sequenced was peripheral blood, taken on day 0 of AZD1222 vaccination. The gene calls are TRBV12-5 and TRBJ1-1; no reliable D call. The CDR3 DNA sequence: TGTGCTAGTGGTGGAAATCAGGACCTGAACACTGAAGCTTTCTTT. Translation gives CASGGNQDLNTEAFF. The full variable domain, completed using reference TRBV12-5 and TRBJ1-1, is DARVTQTPRHKVTEMGQEVTMRCQPILGHNTVFWYRQTMMQGLELLAYFRNRAPLDDSGMPKDRFSAEMPDATLATLKIQPSEPRDSAVYFCASGGNQDLNTEAFFGQGTRLTVV.